The 20 T cell receptor beta chains given below trace back to one sample, sequenced in a study of shared clonotypes between healthy human individuals. Sequencing was performed with immunoSEQ multiplex PCR; in TCRdb, only in-frame clones are kept and a portion is missing. The repertoire has approximately 1.5 million clones, 98% of them found once; the top ten carry around 0.38%. Sequencing was done on a sample of naive CD4+ T cells sorted from blood. Subset here: CD45RA+ positively selected. The receptors derive from a man younger than 40 in good health.

The chain carries TRBV14 and TRBJ2-1; a possible D gene is TRBD1 (6 bases). The length of the CDR3 is 14 residues. Looked up from germline, CDR1 is SGHDN and CDR2 is FVKESK. Trimming stripped 4 bases from V and 7 bases from J, with 14 bases between. In DNA, the CDR3 is TGTGCCAGCAGCCTCCACAGGGTTGTAAATGAGCAGTTCTTC. It encodes CASSLHRVVNEQFF.

The chain joins TRBV5-1 to TRBJ1-5; TRBD1 is a possible D gene (5 bases). The CDR3 contains 16 residues. Germline CDR1 reads SGHRS; CDR2 reads YFSETQ. Trimming stripped 4 bases from V and 1 base from J, with 15 bases between. The CDR3 protein is CASSLNPGSSNQPQHF. The DNA of the CDR3 is TGCGCCAGCAGCCTTAACCCAGGGTCGAGCAATCAGCCCCAGCATTTT.

This chain connects TRBV4-2 to TRBJ2-3; a possible D gene is TRBD2 (7 bases). This CDR3 has 16 residues. Germline assignment: CDR1 LGHNA and CDR2 YNFKEQ. The ends were cut back, 0 bases at V and 6 bases at J, with 16 bases in the middle. The CDR3 nucleotides read TGTGCCAGCAGCCAAGAGAGGATGGGGGGGCGGGATACGCAGTATTTT. Translation: CASSQERMGGRDTQYF.

The chain carries TRBV18 and TRBJ2-2; TRBD2 agrees at 8 bases. Germline assignment: CDR1 KGHSH and CDR2 LQKENI. The CDR3 loop spans 16 amino acids. The junction had 7 bases not matched to a gene; V was cut back by 3 bases and J by 4 bases. CDR3 DNA: TGTGCCAGCTCACCCATCAGCGGGAGCGGCACCGGGGAGCTGTTTTTT. Translation gives CASSPISGSGTGELFF.

This chain uses TRBV5-4 with TRBJ2-5, with D tentatively TRBD1 (6 bases). Trimming took 4 bases from V and 5 from J, leaving 18 bases between them. Germline-derived CDR1 and CDR2 are SGHNT and YYREEE (reference sequence). The CDR3 is made up of 15 amino acids. The CDR3 nucleotides read TGTGCCAGCAGCCTTTTTTTCAACAGGGAGGAGACCCAGTACTTC. Its protein is CASSLFFNREETQYF.

V and J are TRBV28 and TRBJ2-7, with 12 bases that match TRBD2. Per germline, CDR1 MDHEN and CDR2 SYDVKM. V lost 7 bases and J lost 4; bases outside the gene matches: 5. This CDR3 is 14 amino acids long. The CDR3 DNA reads TGTGCCAGCAACCTAGCGGGAGGGGGTTACGAGCAGTACTTC. Amino acids: CASNLAGGGYEQYF.

This clone was counted once. The chain employs TRBV27 and TRBJ2-2; D unresolved. V was cut by 5 bases and J by 1 base, with 8 bases left in between. Germline V gives CDR1 MNHEY, CDR2 SMNVEV (reference sequence). The CDR3 runs 14 residues. DNA for the CDR3: TGTGCCAGCAGTACGACACTGAACACCGGGGAGCTGTTTTTT. Its protein product is CASSTTLNTGELFF.

This sequence joins TRBV5-1 and TRBJ1-1; D uncertain. Trimming removed 7 bases at V and 3 bases at J, with 16 bases between. This CDR3 is 14 amino acids long. Germline V gives CDR1 SGHRS, CDR2 YFSETQ. The CDR3 nucleotides read TGCGCCAGCGGCCCGGCGAGCGGGTACACTGAAGCTTTCTTT. This translates into CASGPASGYTEAFF.

V is TRBV2 and J is TRBJ2-5; TRBD1 matches 7 bases. The V and J ends lost 5 bases and 5 bases, in that order; junction bases with no gene match: 5. This CDR3 comprises 13 residues. The germline V gene has CDR1 SNHLY and CDR2 FYNNEI. DNA for the CDR3: TGTGCCAGCAGTACTACCAGGGGGGAGACCCAGTACTTC. It codes for CASSTTRGETQYF.

The genes are TRBV6-1 and TRBJ2-7; D gene ambiguous. From germline, CDR1 is MNHNS and CDR2 SASEGT. Deletions cut 7 bases from V and 6 bases from J, with 7 bases between. The CDR3 covers 10 residues. CDR3 sequence reads: CASKGSEQYF. CDR3 nucleotide sequence: TGTGCCAGCAAGGGCTCCGAGCAGTACTTC.

This rearrangement joins TRBV6-1 to TRBJ2-3; 7 bases agree with TRBD1. Trimming took 8 bases from V and 3 from J; bases not matched to a gene: 5. Germline lookup yields CDR1 MNHNS and CDR2 SASEGT. The CDR3 has 13 amino acids. The CDR3 nucleotides read TGTGCCAGCCTAGGGACAGTAACAGATACGCAGTATTTT. It translates to CASLGTVTDTQYF.

The chain couples TRBV6-5 to TRBJ1-4, with a tentative D call TRBD1 (5 bases). Germline-derived CDR1 and CDR2 are MNHEY and SVGAGI. The CDR3 totals 15 residues. Trimming cost V 4 bases and J 0 bases, with 9 bases left between them. The CDR3 reads CASSSTASTNEKLFF. The DNA of the CDR3 is TGTGCCAGCAGTTCGACAGCCTCAACTAATGAAAAACTGTTTTTT.

The chain uses TRBV18 and TRBJ2-5; D remains unclear. Trimming removed 3 bases from V and 2 bases from J, with 10 bases in between. The germline V gene has CDR1 KGHSH and CDR2 LQKENI. This CDR3 has 14 residues. The CDR3 here is CASSPGRKQETQYF. In nucleotides, the CDR3 is TGTGCCAGCTCACCTGGCAGAAAACAAGAGACCCAGTACTTC.

The V and J genes are TRBV9 and TRBJ2-7, with D perhaps matching TRBD1 (6 bases). The V gene's germline CDR1 is SGDLS and CDR2 YYNGEE. CDR3 length: 13 amino acids. V shed 3 bases and J shed 6 bases, with 13 bases lying between them. CDR3 region: CASSAQGPGEQYF. CDR3 sequence (DNA): TGTGCCAGCAGCGCACAGGGTCCGGGCGAGCAGTACTTC. Full variable domain (outside the CDR3, taken from reference TRBV9 and TRBJ2-7): DSGVTQTPKHLITATGQRVTLRCSPRSGDLSVYWYQQSLDQGLQFLIQYYNGEERAKGNILERFSAQQFPDLHSELNLSSLELGDSALYFCASSAQGPGEQYFGPGTRLTVT.

This clone was seen just once. V is TRBV29-1 and J is TRBJ1-1; D remains unclear. The CDR3 contains 11 residues. V was shortened by 7 bases and J by 3 bases, with 9 bases between the two germline ends. Germline CDR1 reads SQVTM; CDR2 reads ANQGSEA. CDR3 in amino acids: CSAEEDTEAFF. The CDR3 region has the DNA TGCAGCGCAGAGGAGGACACTGAAGCTTTCTTT.

The rearrangement links TRBV7-9 to TRBJ2-3, with 16 bases aligning to TRBD2. The CDR3 has 19 amino acids. V lost 5 bases to trimming and J lost 1 base; unmatched junction nucleotides: 9. The germline V gene has CDR1 SEHNR and CDR2 FQNEAQ (reference sequence). CDR3 in DNA: TGTGCCAGCAGCATGGGACTAGCGGGAGGGCTGCGTGGCACAGATACGCAGTATTTT. Protein: CASSMGLAGGLRGTDTQYF.

This clone was found once. The chain recombines TRBV27 with TRBJ2-7, with 7 bases that match TRBD1. CDR3 length: 14 residues. CDR1 MNHEY and CDR2 SMNVEV come from the germline V gene (reference sequence). V dropped 5 bases and J dropped 6; count of bases not matched to a gene: 10. CDR3: CASSIRGYTVEQYF. The CDR3 DNA reads TGTGCCAGCAGTATCAGGGGGTATACGGTCGAGCAGTACTTC.

The chain has TRBV6-1 and TRBJ1-4; D is perhaps TRBD1 (5 bases). V was clipped by 2 bases and J by 4 bases, with 11 bases between them. The CDR3 is 15 residues long. The germline V gene has CDR1 MNHNS and CDR2 SASEGT. This CDR3 reads CASSENPRVNEKLFF. Here the CDR3 DNA reads TGTGCCAGCAGTGAAAATCCCAGGGTTAATGAAAAACTGTTTTTT.

The chain links TRBV5-6 to TRBJ2-2; 9 positions match TRBD1. V was clipped by 1 base and J by 1 base; unmatched bases: 5. CDR1 is SGHDT, CDR2 YYEEEE, per germline. CDR3 length: 17 residues. This CDR3 reads CASSLTGGQGNTGELFF. In DNA, the CDR3 is TGTGCCAGCAGCTTGACGGGGGGACAGGGGAACACCGGGGAGCTGTTTTTT.

The chain carries TRBV7-2 and TRBJ2-1; D is perhaps TRBD1 (6 bases). V was cut by 5 bases and J by 4 bases, with 21 bases left in between. The CDR3 is 17 residues long. Per the germline V gene, CDR1 is SGHTA and CDR2 is FQGNSA. The CDR3 is CASSEEGQGLPYNEQFF. The CDR3 nucleotides are TGTGCCAGCAGCGAAGAGGGGCAGGGGCTACCTTACAATGAGCAGTTCTTC.